These 4 T cell receptor beta chains were sequenced from one sample in a study of cytomegalovirus exposure and HLA in healthy donors (dated by TCRdb to 2015 to 2018). Library preparation employed the immunoSEQ multiplex PCR assay. In TCRdb, the immuneACCESS table is reduced to in-frame sequences with V and J assigned. These tables do not hold every clone; where another copy was compared, an unresolved V gene accounts for under half, and the others remain unexplained. The sample profile shows under 200,000 clones; over 65% of them were found once. The ten biggest clones cover roughly 7% of the sample. The sample taken for sequencing was PBMCs. Source of these receptors: a man between 18 and 29 years old in good health and CMV-seropositive.

V gene TRBV5-1 combines with J gene TRBJ2-7; 7 nucleotides line up with TRBD2. Germline CDR1 and CDR2: SGHRS and YFSETQ. CDR3 length equals 14 residues. J was trimmed by 2 bases and V by 1 base; bases with no gene match: 3. CDR3 protein: CASSLWEGTYEQYF. For the CDR3, the DNA is TGCGCCAGCAGCTTGTGGGAGGGAACCTACGAGCAGTACTTC. The entire variable domain, with the rest obtained from reference TRBV5-1 and TRBJ2-7, is as follows: KAGVTQTPRYLIKTRGQQVTLSCSPISGHRSVSWYQQTPGQGLQFLFEYFSETQRNKGNFPGRFSGRQFSNSRSEMNVSTLELGDSALYLCASSLWEGTYEQYFGPGTRLTVT.

The chain links TRBV7-9 to TRBJ2-7, with a possible D match to TRBD2 (6 bases). The CDR3 totals 16 residues. Germline V gene lookup returns CDR1 SEHNR and CDR2 FQNEAQ (reference sequence). Trimming pared 0 bases from V and 3 bases from J, leaving 15 bases between. The CDR3 loop is CASSLARGRIDYEQYF. The DNA for the CDR3 is TGTGCCAGCAGCTTAGCCCGGGGGAGGATCGACTACGAGCAGTACTTC.

This chain uses TRBV7-2 with TRBJ1-2, with D unresolved. Deletions cut 6 bases from V and 7 bases from J, with 18 bases between. The CDR3 totals 14 residues. The germline CDR1 and CDR2 sequences are SGHTA and FQGNSA. CDR3: CASSQMSPTGGYTF. CDR3 DNA: TGTGCCAGCAGTCAAATGTCGCCCACCGGTGGCTACACCTTC.

The chain couples TRBV7-8 to TRBJ2-1, with D maybe TRBD1 (5 bases). CDR1 is SGHVS, CDR2 FQNEAQ, per germline. Between the trimmed V and J ends, which lost 0 bases and 10 bases, there was a span of 7 bases. This CDR3 is built from 12 residues. The CDR3 is CASSLAGLEQFF. CDR3 bases: TGTGCCAGCAGCTTAGCGGGGCTAGAGCAGTTCTTC.